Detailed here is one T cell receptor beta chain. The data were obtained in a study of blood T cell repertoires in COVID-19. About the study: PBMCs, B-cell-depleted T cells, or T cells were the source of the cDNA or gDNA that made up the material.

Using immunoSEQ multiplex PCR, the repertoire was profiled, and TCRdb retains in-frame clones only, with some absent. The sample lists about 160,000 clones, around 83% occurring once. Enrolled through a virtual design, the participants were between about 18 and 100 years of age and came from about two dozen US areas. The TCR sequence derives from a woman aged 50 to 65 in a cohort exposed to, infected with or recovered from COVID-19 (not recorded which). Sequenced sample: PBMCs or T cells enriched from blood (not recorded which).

The CDR3 DNA reads TGCGCCAGCAGCTCCACGAGCGGGCAGCGGGCTTCCGGGGAGCTGTTTTTT. This gives the protein CASSSTSGQRASGELFF. This chain uses TRBV5-1 with TRBJ2-2; weak D call: TRBD2 (6 bases). The CDR3 loop spans 17 amino acids. Trimming took off 3 bases at V and 6 bases at J, with 21 bases between the two ends. Germline assignment: CDR1 SGHRS and CDR2 YFSETQ.